This entry lists 3 T cell receptor beta chains sequenced from one sample in a study of cytotoxic CD8 clonotypes in ibrutinib-treated CLL. Some clones are missing from TCRdb's copy, which holds only in-frame ones; the method was immunoSEQ multiplex PCR. The sample carries some 150,000 clones, around 80% recorded once. The source material was PBMCs, sampled after 36 months of ibrutinib treatment. These receptors were obtained from a human donor with chronic lymphocytic leukemia.

The chain employs TRBV2 and TRBJ2-1; TRBD2 agrees at 9 bases. Germline lookup yields CDR1 SNHLY and CDR2 FYNNEI. The CDR3 extends over 15 amino acids. V lost 8 bases to trimming and J lost 2 bases; unmatched junction nucleotides: 7. CDR3 sequence (DNA): TGTGCCAGCGGTGGCGGGGGGGAGCCCTACAATGAGCAGTTCTTC. Protein: CASGGGGEPYNEQFF.

V usage is TRBV10-3 and J usage is TRBJ1-5; TRBD1 might be the D (6 bases). Looked up from germline, CDR1 is ENHRY and CDR2 is SYGVKD. The CDR3 consists of 15 residues. With 0 bases removed from V and 7 bases from J, the gap between germline ends came to 13 bases. Here the CDR3 DNA reads TGTGCCATCAGTGAGTCCCGTGGAGGGGGACAGCCCCAGCATTTT. This codes for CAISESRGGGQPQHF.

About this clone: Compared with germline, one end of the junction differs, possibly owing to a read error. The chain links TRBV6-1 to TRBJ2-3, with 12 bases fitting TRBD2. The CDR3 runs to 15 residues. CDR1 and CDR2 from the germline V gene are MNHNS and SASEGT. CDR3 sequence reads: CASSATSGSTDMQYF. As DNA, the CDR3 is TGTGCCAGCAGCGCGACTAGCGGGAGCACAGATATGCAGTATTTT.